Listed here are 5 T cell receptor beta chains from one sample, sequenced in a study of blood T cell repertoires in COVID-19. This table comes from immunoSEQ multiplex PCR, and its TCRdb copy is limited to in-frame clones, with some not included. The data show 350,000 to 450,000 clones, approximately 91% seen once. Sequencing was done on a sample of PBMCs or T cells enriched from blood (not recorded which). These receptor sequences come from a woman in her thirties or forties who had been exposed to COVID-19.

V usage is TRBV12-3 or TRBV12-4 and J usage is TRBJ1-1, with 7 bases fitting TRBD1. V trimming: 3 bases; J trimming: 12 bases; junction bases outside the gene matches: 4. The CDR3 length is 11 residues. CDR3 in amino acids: CASSLNRGTFF. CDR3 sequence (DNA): TGTGCCAGCAGTTTGAACAGGGGAACTTTCTTT.

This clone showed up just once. The CDR3 coding sequence is TGTGCCACCAGTGATCGGACACAAGCTATTGGCTACACCTTC. Encoded protein: CATSDRTQAIGYTF. The V call is TRBV24-1, the J call TRBJ1-2, with D possibly being TRBD1 (5 bases). Trimming pared 3 bases from V and 7 bases from J, leaving 14 bases between. Per the germline V gene, CDR1 is KGHDR and CDR2 is SFDVKD. The CDR3 consists of 14 residues.

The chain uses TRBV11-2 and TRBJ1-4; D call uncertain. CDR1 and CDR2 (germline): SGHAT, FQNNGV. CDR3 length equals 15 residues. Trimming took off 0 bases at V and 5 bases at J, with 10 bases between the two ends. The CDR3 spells CASSLDRGVNEKLFF. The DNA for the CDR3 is TGTGCCAGCAGCTTAGATCGAGGTGTGAATGAAAAACTGTTTTTT. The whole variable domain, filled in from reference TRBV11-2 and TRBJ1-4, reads EAGVAQSPRYKIIEKRQSVAFWCNPISGHATLYWYQQILGQGPKLLIQFQNNGVVDDSQLPKDRFSAERLKGVDSTLKIQPAKLEDSAVYLCASSLDRGVNEKLFFGSGTQLSVL.

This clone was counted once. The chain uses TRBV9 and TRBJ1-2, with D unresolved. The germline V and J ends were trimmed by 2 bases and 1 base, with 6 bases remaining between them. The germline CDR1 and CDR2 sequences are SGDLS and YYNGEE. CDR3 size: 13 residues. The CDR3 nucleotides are TGTGCCAGCAGCGTTAGAGATAACTATGGCTACACCTTC. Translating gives CASSVRDNYGYTF.

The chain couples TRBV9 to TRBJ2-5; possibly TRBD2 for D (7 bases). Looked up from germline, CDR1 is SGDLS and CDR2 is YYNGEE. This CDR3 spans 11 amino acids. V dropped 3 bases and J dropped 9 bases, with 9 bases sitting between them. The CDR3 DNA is TGTGCCAGCAGCGAGGGGGGGGCCCAGTACTTC. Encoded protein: CASSEGGAQYF.